The present TCR beta chain was sequenced within a study of shared clonotypes between healthy human individuals. The wider study: Three plates were used per donor for CD4 naive, three for CD4 memory, two for CD8 naive and one for CD8 memory. Regarding the study as a whole: Sorted-subset sequencing, rarefaction showed, was incomplete despite large depth.

About this clone itself: Its antigen remains unidentified. Other DNA sequences in the same sample also yield this CDR3.

This CDR3 contains 14 residues. Germline V gives CDR1 SNHLY, CDR2 FYNNEI. V was shortened by 2 bases and J by 2 bases, with 6 bases between the two germline ends. In replicate PCRs of sorted subsets, approximately 200 ng DNA, approximately 30,000 T cell genomes, was used. Method: immunoSEQ multiplex PCR; TCRdb's copy keeps in-frame clones and lacks some. This table has around 750,000 clones, around two thirds appearing once. The sample consisted of memory CD4+ T cells sorted from blood. Noted subset: CD45RA-negative fraction. The sequence derives from a woman aged 25 to 39 in good health. This chain uses TRBV2 with TRBJ2-2, with D possibly being TRBD2 (5 bases). The CDR3 here is CASSELANTGELFF. Here the CDR3 DNA reads TGTGCCAGCAGTGAACTAGCTAACACCGGGGAGCTGTTTTTT.